One sample yielded the 26 T cell receptor beta chains listed below, sequenced in a study of CD4+ T cells in melanoma. Sequencing used immunoSEQ multiplex PCR; TCRdb keeps in-frame clones, though not all of them. The sample has 50,000 to 60,000 clones, 60% to 80% seen once; the top ten hold around 5%. The source material was tumor tissue. All receptors come from a human donor with melanoma.

V and J are TRBV19 and TRBJ2-7, with D perhaps TRBD1 or TRBD2 (5 bases each). Per germline, CDR1 LNHDA and CDR2 SQIVND (reference sequence). The V end was cut by 5 bases, the J end by 2 bases, with 10 bases between. CDR3 length: 13 residues. The CDR3 protein is CASSWDGAYEQYF. The CDR3 DNA follows: TGTGCCAGTAGTTGGGACGGCGCCTACGAGCAGTACTTC.

This chain uses TRBV29-1 with TRBJ2-7; TRBD1 might be the D (6 bases). The CDR3 extends over 12 amino acids. Deletions cut 5 bases from V and 3 bases from J, with 11 bases between. The germline V gene has CDR1 SQVTM and CDR2 ANQGSEA. The CDR3 region is CSVYRDNYEQYF. The DNA for the CDR3 is TGCAGCGTTTACCGGGACAACTACGAGCAGTACTTC.

The genes are TRBV7-2 and TRBJ1-4; TRBD1 matches at 8 bases. CDR1 SGHTA and CDR2 FQGNSA come from the germline V gene. Unmatched junction bases numbered 12, after V lost 4 bases and J lost 8 bases. The CDR3 has 16 amino acids. CDR3 sequence (DNA): TGTGCCAGCAGCTCAAACCCTTATCGGACAGGGGAAAAACTGTTTTTT. Residues: CASSSNPYRTGEKLFF. The full variable domain, rest sourced from reference TRBV7-2 and TRBJ1-4, is GAGVSQSPSNKVTEKGKDVELRCDPISGHTALYWYRQSLGQGLEFLIYFQGNSAPDKSGLPSDRFSAERTGGSVSTLTIQRTQQEDSAVYLCASSSNPYRTGEKLFFGSGTQLSVL.

The chain employs TRBV6-5 and TRBJ2-7; D may be TRBD1 (6 bases). The V and J ends lost 7 bases and 4 bases respectively, with 11 bases between them. Per the germline V gene, CDR1 is MNHEY and CDR2 is SVGAGI. This CDR3 spans 12 amino acids. This CDR3 reads CASTGQGYEQYF. Here the CDR3 DNA reads TGTGCCAGCACCGGTCAGGGGTACGAGCAGTACTTC.

This sequence joins TRBV6-6 and TRBJ2-7; 7 nucleotides agree with TRBD1. The CDR3 runs 15 residues. CDR1 is MNHNY and CDR2 is SVGAGI in the germline V gene (reference sequence). The V and J ends lost 6 bases and 3 bases, in that order; junction bases with no gene match: 11. The CDR3 spells CASSDRRQGFYEQYF. The CDR3 DNA follows: TGTGCCAGCAGCGACAGGAGACAGGGATTCTACGAGCAGTACTTC.

This sequence joins TRBV28 and TRBJ2-1, with D perhaps matching TRBD1 or TRBD2 (5 bases each). V shed 4 bases and J shed 0 bases, with 13 bases lying between them. The germline gives CDR1 MDHEN, CDR2 SYDVKM. There are 16 residues in the CDR3. The CDR3 here is CASSSLRGSSYNEQFF. CDR3 sequence (DNA): TGTGCCAGCAGTTCTTTGAGGGGAAGCTCCTACAATGAGCAGTTCTTC.

V gene TRBV7-9 combines with J gene TRBJ2-1; no firm D call. Germline values: CDR1 SEHNR, CDR2 FQNEAQ (reference sequence). This CDR3 spans 13 amino acids. The germline V and J ends were trimmed by 0 bases and 6 bases, with 6 bases remaining between them. The CDR3: CASSLAGSNEQFF. Here the CDR3 DNA reads TGTGCCAGCAGCTTAGCAGGGTCCAATGAGCAGTTCTTC.

This clone was seen only a few times. V is TRBV2 and J is TRBJ2-7, with D maybe TRBD2 (6 bases). This CDR3 has 14 residues. Germline V CDR1 and CDR2: SNHLY, FYNNEI. Trimming shortened V by 6 bases and J by 3 bases, and 15 bases separated the two germline ends. The CDR3 spells CASRDHGTFYEQYF. The CDR3 nucleotides read TGTGCCAGCAGGGACCATGGGACTTTCTACGAGCAGTACTTC.

At least ten counts were recorded for this clone. The chain joins TRBV30 to TRBJ1-1; 7 bases line up with TRBD1. The CDR3 extends over 13 amino acids. CDR1 is GTSNPN, CDR2 SVGIG, per germline (reference sequence). With V trimmed by 2 bases and J by 1 base, 1 base remained unmatched. The CDR3, as DNA: TGTGCCTGGAGTAGACAGGGGAACACTGAAGCTTTCTTT. Protein product: CAWSRQGNTEAFF.

This clone was counted ten times or more. The V and J genes are TRBV5-1 and TRBJ1-2; 11 bases align to TRBD1. Germline trimming cut 4 bases from V and 4 bases from J; bases unmatched to any gene: 3. CDR1 SGHRS and CDR2 YFSETQ come from the germline V gene. The CDR3 consists of 14 residues. The CDR3 nucleotides are TGCGCCAGCAGCCCCGGGACAGGGGGCTATGGCTACACCTTC. It is translated as CASSPGTGGYGYTF.

This clone occurred once. The genes are TRBV9 and TRBJ2-1, with TRBD1 identical over 8 bases. CDR1 is SGDLS, CDR2 YYNGEE, per germline. The CDR3 is 14 amino acids. V was pared by 3 bases and J by 4 bases, with 3 bases of the junction left unmatched. The CDR3 nucleotides read TGTGCCAGCAGCGGGACAGGGTTATACAATGAGCAGTTCTTC. Its translation is CASSGTGLYNEQFF.

This chain connects TRBV18 to TRBJ1-1; the D gene is possibly TRBD1 (5 bases). This CDR3 region has 14 residues. Germline V gene lookup returns CDR1 KGHSH and CDR2 LQKENI. The germline V and J ends were trimmed by 3 bases and 5 bases, with 13 bases remaining between them. CDR3 protein: CASSPLGARTEAFF. As DNA, the CDR3 is TGTGCCAGCTCACCCCTCGGGGCGAGAACTGAAGCTTTCTTT. The entire variable domain, with the rest obtained from reference TRBV18 and TRBJ1-1, is as follows: NAGVMQNPRHLVRRRGQEARLRCSPMKGHSHVYWYRQLPEEGLKFMVYLQKENIIDESGMPKERFSAEFPKEGPSILRIQQVVRGDSAAYFCASSPLGARTEAFFGQGTRLTVV.

The chain recombines TRBV7-9 with TRBJ1-6, with 9 positions matching TRBD1. Germline lookup yields CDR1 SEHNR and CDR2 FQNEAQ (reference sequence). The V segment lost 5 bases and the J segment 7 bases; nucleotides outside the gene matches: 3. This CDR3 contains 14 residues. CDR3 sequence (DNA): TGTGCCAGCAGCCGGACAGGGGAGAATTCACCCCTCCACTTT. This encodes CASSRTGENSPLHF.

In its sample, this clone was seen once. This chain joins TRBV5-1 and TRBJ1-2; the match to TRBD1 covers 7 bases. Germline trimming cut 4 bases from V and 5 bases from J; bases unmatched to any gene: 14. Germline CDR1 reads SGHRS; CDR2 reads YFSETQ. The CDR3 sequence is 16 residues long. The DNA of the CDR3 is TGCGCCAGCAGCCCTGACTACAGGGGTGCTGGGTATGGCTACACCTTC. Encoded protein: CASSPDYRGAGYGYTF.

This sequence joins TRBV9 and TRBJ2-2; 10 nucleotides align to TRBD2. The CDR3 totals 17 residues. Germline V gene data show CDR1 as SGDLS and CDR2 as YYNGEE. The V segment lost 1 base and the J segment 4 bases; nucleotides outside the gene matches: 7. The CDR3 region has the DNA TGTGCCAGCAGCGTACGTCTAGCGGGGGCGCCCACCGGGGAGCTGTTTTTT. This sequence encodes CASSVRLAGAPTGELFF. The whole variable domain, remainder taken from reference TRBV9 and TRBJ2-2, is DSGVTQTPKHLITATGQRVTLRCSPRSGDLSVYWYQQSLDQGLQFLIQYYNGEERAKGNILERFSAQQFPDLHSELNLSSLELGDSALYFCASSVRLAGAPTGELFFGEGSRLTVL.

This clone occurred a few times. This chain links TRBV5-4 with TRBJ2-7; 8 bases line up with TRBD2. Germline-derived CDR1 and CDR2 are SGHNT and YYREEE (reference sequence). This CDR3 comprises 16 residues. Trimming removed 4 bases from V and 3 bases from J; junction bases left unmatched: 12. The CDR3 spells CASSPGGRQGLYEQYF. CDR3 sequence (DNA): TGTGCCAGCAGCCCCGGCGGGAGGCAGGGTCTCTACGAGCAGTACTTC.

The chain uses TRBV7-6 and TRBJ2-3; 7 bases are shared with TRBD1. This CDR3 has 15 residues. Germline CDR1 reads SGHVS; CDR2 reads FNYEAQ. V gave up 5 bases and J gave up 2 bases; unmatched junction bases: 7. CDR3 DNA: TGTGCCAGCAGCAAGACAGGGAGTGACACAGATACGCAGTATTTT. Translated, it gives CASSKTGSDTDTQYF.

Comment on this clone: This specimen includes other DNA sequences encoding the same CDR3. The chain recombines TRBV19 with TRBJ1-5; the D gene is possibly TRBD1 (6 bases). CDR3 length: 14 residues. Germline lookup yields CDR1 LNHDA and CDR2 SQIVND (reference sequence). Trimming removed 6 bases from V and 0 bases from J, with 9 bases in between. CDR3 DNA: TGTGCCAGTAGACAGGGCTATAGCAATCAGCCCCAGCATTTT. Translating gives CASRQGYSNQPQHF.

In this sample, this clone turned up once. This chain uses TRBV4-3 with TRBJ2-1; 9 nucleotides line up with TRBD1. The CDR3 runs to 15 residues. With 4 bases clipped from V and 8 bases from J, the junction kept 9 bases outside the gene matches. Germline V gives CDR1 LGHNA, CDR2 YSLEER. The CDR3 loop reads CASSPGTGYIDEQFF. The CDR3 DNA follows: TGCGCCAGCAGCCCCGGGACAGGGTACATCGATGAGCAGTTCTTC.

The V call is TRBV12-5, the J call TRBJ1-5; possibly TRBD1 for D (5 bases). Germline CDR1 LGHNT, CDR2 FRNRAP. The CDR3 extends over 12 amino acids. Trimming left V 6 bases short and J 4 bases short, with 7 bases between. The CDR3 DNA sequence: TGTGCTAGTGGGGCAGGGAATCAGCCCCAGCATTTT. Translated: CASGAGNQPQHF.

The chain has TRBV30 and TRBJ1-5; D remains ambiguous. CDR1 is GTSNPN and CDR2 is SVGIG in the germline V gene (reference sequence). There are 14 residues in the CDR3. The ends were cut back, 2 bases at V and 4 bases at J, with 12 bases in the middle. The CDR3 protein is CAWSRGLKNQPQHF. CDR3 DNA: TGTGCCTGGAGTCGAGGTCTGAAGAATCAGCCCCAGCATTTT.

The chain combines TRBV11-3 with TRBJ2-6, with D perhaps TRBD1 (6 bases). From germline, CDR1 is SGHNT and CDR2 YENEEA. This CDR3 is 16 amino acids long. V shed 5 bases and J shed 2 bases, with 13 bases lying between them. Here the CDR3 reads CASSKDSSTGANVLTF. DNA of the CDR3: TGTGCCAGCAGCAAGGACAGTAGTACTGGGGCCAACGTCCTGACTTTC.

This clone has more than one count but fewer than ten. The gene calls are TRBV29-1 and TRBJ2-5, with D possibly TRBD2 on 5 matching bases. Germline V gives CDR1 SQVTM, CDR2 ANQGSEA. CDR3 length: 15 residues. Trimming removed 4 bases at V and 5 bases at J, with 20 bases between. The CDR3 reads CSVVGVLGTEETQYF. In nucleotides, the CDR3 is TGCAGCGTTGTGGGAGTACTAGGCACCGAGGAGACCCAGTACTTC.

There are many counts of this clone. The chain employs TRBV7-9 and TRBJ1-2; no clear D gene. V shed 7 bases and J shed 4 bases, with 19 bases lying between them. The CDR3 spans 15 residues. Germline values: CDR1 SEHNR, CDR2 FQNEAQ (reference sequence). The CDR3 bases are TGTGCCAGCACTCTAGTACCTGCAAACGTCTATGGCTACACCTTC. Translating gives CASTLVPANVYGYTF.

V gene TRBV9 combines with J gene TRBJ1-2; 9 bases map to TRBD1. The CDR3 totals 15 residues. The germline V gene has CDR1 SGDLS and CDR2 YYNGEE. V dropped 4 bases and J dropped 8; count of bases not matched to a gene: 12. This chain's CDR3 is CASSTGQGPLRGYTF. The DNA for the CDR3 is TGTGCCAGCAGCACGGGACAGGGCCCTCTAAGGGGCTACACCTTC.

The rearrangement links TRBV7-8 to TRBJ1-5, with 7 bases identical to TRBD1. There are 15 residues in the CDR3. Per the germline V gene, CDR1 is SGHVS and CDR2 is FQNEAQ. Trimming cost V 5 bases and J 0 bases; bases outside gene matches: 4. The CDR3 is CASSTGTASNQPQHF. The CDR3 coding sequence is TGTGCCAGCAGCACCGGGACAGCTAGCAATCAGCCCCAGCATTTT. Full variable domain (outside the CDR3, taken from reference TRBV7-8 and TRBJ1-5): GAGVSQSPRYKVAKRGQDVALRCDPISGHVSLFWYQQALGQGPEFLTYFQNEAQLDKSGLPSDRFFAERPEGSVSTLKIQRTQQEDSAVYLCASSTGTASNQPQHFGDGTRLSIL.